The next 8 T cell receptor beta chains were all read from a single sample in a study of CD8+ T cells in alopecia areata. Extracted from the samples, RNA was reverse transcribed into cDNA to serve as the sequencing template. Repertoires were generated with immunoSEQ multiplex PCR, while TCRdb's copy carries only in-frame clones and drops some. Among a few hundred thousand clones listed, about 40% were seen once. The treatment was: oral pan-JAK inhibitor, 5-10 mg twice daily. Sequencing was performed on CD4+ T cells sorted from blood, taken at approximately week 36, from a patient treated with tofacitinib. These receptors originate from a human donor with alopecia areata.

This clone was seen only a few times. This chain connects TRBV29-1 to TRBJ1-2; no definite D call. Trimming cost V 3 bases and J 7 bases, with 12 bases left between them. Per germline, CDR1 SQVTM and CDR2 ANQGSEA. The CDR3 totals 12 residues. This CDR3 is CSVDKGLGGYTF. CDR3 nucleotide sequence: TGCAGCGTTGATAAGGGTTTGGGTGGCTACACCTTC.

The CDR3 sequence is CASSVAPFPQSNTEAFF. The CDR3 DNA reads TGTGCCAGCAGCGTAGCTCCGTTCCCCCAGTCGAACACTGAAGCTTTCTTT. This chain connects TRBV9 to TRBJ1-1; D is ambiguous. V gave up 0 bases and J gave up 1 base, with 16 bases separating them. This CDR3 contains 17 residues. Per germline, CDR1 SGDLS and CDR2 YYNGEE.

V and J are TRBV5-1 and TRBJ2-3; the D is unclear. The CDR3 consists of 14 residues. Trimming took off 0 bases at V and 5 bases at J, with 10 bases between the two ends. The germline CDR1 and CDR2 sequences are SGHRS and YFSETQ. The CDR3 here is CASSLEGSVDTQYF. The CDR3 bases are TGCGCCAGCAGCTTGGAGGGCAGTGTAGATACGCAGTATTTT.

In this sample, this clone turned up a few times. The CDR3 DNA reads as TGCGCCAGCAGTCAGGGACAGGGTATGGAGACCCAGTACTTC. Its protein is CASSQGQGMETQYF. This chain links TRBV23-1 with TRBJ2-5; 9 bases match TRBD1. TRBV23-1 is identified as an open reading frame with a role that is uncertain. The trim removed 3 bases at V and 5 bases at J, leaving 4 bases unmatched. CDR3 length: 14 residues.

This sequence joins TRBV5-4 and TRBJ2-1, with TRBD2 identical over 7 bases. The germline gives CDR1 SGHNT, CDR2 YYREEE (reference sequence). The CDR3 runs 15 residues. After removal of 4 bases from V and 1 base from J, the junction contained 5 bases not matched to a gene. The CDR3 region is CASSHLAASYNEQFF. The CDR3, as DNA: TGTGCCAGCAGCCACCTAGCGGCTTCCTACAATGAGCAGTTCTTC.

This clone turned up a few times. The chain joins TRBV30 to TRBJ1-2; 7 nucleotides align to TRBD1. CDR1 is GTSNPN and CDR2 is SVGIG in the germline V gene (reference sequence). The trim removed 1 base at V and 4 bases at J, leaving 3 bases unmatched. CDR3 size: 13 residues. Written as DNA, the CDR3 is TGTGCCTGGAGTGCAGGGGGTGGCTATGGCTACACCTTC. Translation: CAWSAGGGYGYTF. Variable domain in full (rest from reference TRBV30 and TRBJ1-2): SQTIHQWPATLVQPVGSPLSLECTVEGTSNPNLYWYRQAAGRGLQLLFYSVGIGQISSEVPQNLSASRPQDRQFILSSKKLLLSDSGFYLCAWSAGGGYGYTFGSGTRLTVV.

The chain joins TRBV15 to TRBJ2-2; possible D gene TRBD2, 6 bases. The CDR3 spans 17 residues. Germline CDR1 is LNHNV and CDR2 is YYDKDF (reference sequence). Between the trimmed V and J ends, which lost 0 bases and 4 bases, there was a span of 15 bases. CDR3 sequence (DNA): TGTGCCACCAGCAGAGAAGGGGTGCGGGACGGCACCGGGGAGCTGTTTTTT. The encoded protein is CATSREGVRDGTGELFF.

The chain carries TRBV18 and TRBJ1-5; D call uncertain. The CDR3 extends over 17 amino acids. Per the germline V gene, CDR1 is KGHSH and CDR2 is LQKENI. V lost 2 bases and J 0 bases, leaving 14 bases between the germline ends. The CDR3 reads CASSPASGGSSNQPQHF. The DNA of the CDR3 is TGTGCCAGCTCACCAGCCTCGGGTGGGAGTAGCAATCAGCCCCAGCATTTT.